A selection of T cell receptor beta chains follows, all from one sample in a study of blood T cell repertoires in COVID-19. TCRdb keeps only in-frame clones here, not all; method: immunoSEQ multiplex PCR. The sample yields about 200,000 clones, roughly 85% seen once. Sample: peripheral blood. These receptors were obtained from a woman between 70 and 85 years old with COVID-19, enrolled during active disease. Both conserved end residues are part of each CDR3. The order of the fields is CDR3 DNA, CDR3 protein, J gene, D gene, CDR3 length, V gene, clone size. D genes are given only for firm matches. Clone size is given for some rows only: seen once, a few or many times, or a class if the clone is expanded.

TGTGCCAGCAGCTCTCCAGCGACTATGAACTATGGCTACACCTTC CASSSPATMNYGYTF TRBJ1-2 NA 15 TRBV5-6 NA
TGTGCCAGCAGCTCGACGGGTTCACCCCTCCACTTT CASSSTGSPLHF TRBJ1-6 NA 12 TRBV7-3 few
TGTGCCAGCAGTTCGACAGGGTGGAGAGAAAAACTGTTTTTT CASSSTGWREKLFF TRBJ1-4 TRBD1 14 TRBV6-5 NA
TGTGCCAGTAGTATCTTGACAGGCGGTCGCTACGAGCAGTACTTC CASSILTGGRYEQYF TRBJ2-7 NA 15 TRBV19 NA
TGCGCCAGCAGCAAAGGGAGTAATGAAAAACTGTTTTTT CASSKGSNEKLFF TRBJ1-4 NA 13 TRBV5-1 NA
TGTGCCAGCAGTTTAACAGGGGGACATGGCTACACCTTC CASSLTGGHGYTF TRBJ1-2 TRBD1 13 TRBV27 NA
TGTGCCAGCAGTTCCCAGGGACTAGCGGGTTACAATGAGCAGTTCTTC CASSSQGLAGYNEQFF TRBJ2-1 TRBD2 16 TRBV2 NA
TGTGCCAGCAGCTCGACCGGGACAGGGGTTTTGAGCTATGGCTACACCTTC CASSSTGTGVLSYGYTF TRBJ1-2 TRBD1 17 TRBV11-2 NA
TGCAGTGCTAGTGAACAGGGTTACACTGAAGCTTTCTTT CSASEQGYTEAFF TRBJ1-1 NA 13 TRBV20-1 NA
TGCGCCAGCAGTGAGTCGCGCACCGGGAGGGAGACCCAGTACTTC CASSESRTGRETQYF TRBJ2-5 TRBD2 15 TRBV10-2 NA
TGTGCCAGCAGCTTGGAGGCAGGGGTTGGCTACACCTTC CASSLEAGVGYTF TRBJ1-2 NA 13 TRBV5-5 NA
TGTGCCAGCAGCCAAGATCTCGGCAGGGCCTATGGCTACACCTTC CASSQDLGRAYGYTF TRBJ1-2 NA 15 TRBV3-1/TRBV3-2 NA
TGTGCCAGTAGTACCCAACAGGGGGCGCTCGGCGGGGAGCTGTTTTTT CASSTQQGALGGELFF TRBJ2-2 TRBD1 16 TRBV19 NA
TGTGCCAGCAGTTTAGGTCGGGTGAACACTGAAGCTTTCTTT CASSLGRVNTEAFF TRBJ1-1 NA 14 TRBV27 many
TGTGCCAGCAGCGTAGGGGGGACAGGGGTTCAGCCCCAGCATTTT CASSVGGTGVQPQHF TRBJ1-5 TRBD1 15 TRBV9 few
TGTGCCAGCAGCTTGGAGGGGCCCTCTGGAAACACCATATATTTT CASSLEGPSGNTIYF TRBJ1-3 NA 15 TRBV5-6 once
TGTGCCAGCACTCCCAGGGGGGAAAACTCCTACGAGCAGTACTTC CASTPRGENSYEQYF TRBJ2-7 NA 15 TRBV6-5 NA
TGTGCCAGCAGCTTGGGAGCAGAGCCCTACGAGCAGTACTTC CASSLGAEPYEQYF TRBJ2-7 NA 14 TRBV7-9 few